This T cell receptor beta chain is from a study of cytomegalovirus exposure and HLA in healthy donors. Study-wide background: From 170 million or so T cells, an earlier analysis saw approximately 110 million unique TCR beta sequences. General study findings and limits: Roughly uniform depth of sequencing across donors was assumed in presence/absence analyses. It was 150 to 200 TCR beta chains that were listed as cytomegalovirus-associated.

Details on this clone: No antigen is known for it.

This PCR relied on a set of 60 Vbeta primers and 13 Jbeta primers. Measured with immunoSEQ multiplex PCR; TCRdb has only the in-frame clones, and not every one. The sample holds some 170,000 clones, 80% seen once. Trimming took 4 bases from V and 4 from J, leaving 13 bases between them. Germline V gene sequence: CDR1 SGHVS, CDR2 FQNEAQ. This CDR3 spans 15 amino acids. The rearrangement links TRBV7-8 to TRBJ2-2, with D perhaps TRBD2 (6 bases). The sequenced sample was PBMCs. The clonotype comes from a man aged 30 to 39 in good health and CMV-seronegative. As DNA, the CDR3 is TGTGCCAGCAGCTCTAGCCCGCGGGGCACCGGGGAGCTGTTTTTT. Protein: CASSSSPRGTGELFF.